Listed here are 16 T cell receptor beta chains from one sample, sequenced in a study of CD4 T cells in relation to SARS-CoV-2 and coronaviruses. Libraries were prepared by immunoSEQ multiplex PCR; TCRdb keeps only in-frame clonotypes and omits some of them. The table lists about 20,000 clones, roughly 80% of them singletons. Before the COVID-19 pandemic, during about 2011-2019, CD4+ T cells were taken from unexposed donors. After roughly ten days of culture, CD4+ T cells were isolated. These TCRs are of unknown antigen specificity. Sequencing input: CD4+ T cells from PBMCs, cultured in vitro. These receptors were taken from a human donor in good health.

The chain combines TRBV2 with TRBJ2-5; D ambiguous. Germline values: CDR1 SNHLY, CDR2 FYNNEI. The CDR3 sequence is 12 residues long. V shed 8 bases and J shed 6 bases, with 13 bases lying between them. CDR3 loop: CASESFVQTQYF. DNA for the CDR3: TGTGCCAGCGAGAGTTTTGTCCAGACCCAGTACTTC.

This chain uses TRBV7-9 with TRBJ2-3; 11 nucleotides line up with TRBD2. This CDR3 comprises 16 residues. Germline-derived CDR1 and CDR2 are SEHNR and FQNEAQ (reference sequence). J gave up 0 bases and V 6 bases, and 5 bases lay outside the gene matches. This CDR3 is CASRRLAGPSTDTQYF. The CDR3 DNA reads TGTGCCAGCAGGCGACTAGCGGGACCTAGCACAGATACGCAGTATTTT.

The chain joins TRBV10-1 to TRBJ2-7, with D perhaps TRBD2 (5 bases). Trimming pared 3 bases from V and 2 bases from J, leaving 14 bases between. This CDR3 is built from 15 residues. CDR1 and CDR2 from the germline V gene are WNHNN and SYGVQD (reference sequence). The CDR3 sequence is CASSDLREKPYEQYF. The DNA of the CDR3 is TGCGCCAGCAGTGATTTGAGGGAGAAACCCTACGAGCAGTACTTC.

This chain joins TRBV18 and TRBJ2-5; D gene unclear. This CDR3 has 13 residues. Trimming removed 2 bases from V and 3 bases from J, with 7 bases in between. Germline V gives CDR1 KGHSH, CDR2 LQKENI. The CDR3 spells CASSPTTEETQYF. CDR3 coding DNA: TGTGCCAGCTCACCAACCACAGAAGAGACCCAGTACTTC.

V usage is TRBV19 and J usage is TRBJ1-5, with TRBD1 identical over 9 bases. With 9 bases clipped from V and 3 bases from J, the junction kept 6 bases outside the gene matches. The germline V gene encodes CDR1 LNHDA and CDR2 SQIVND (reference sequence). The CDR3 loop spans 14 amino acids. The chain's CDR3 is CASRGDRDNQPQHF. In nucleotides, the CDR3 is TGTGCCAGCCGGGGGGACAGGGACAATCAGCCCCAGCATTTT.

V and J are TRBV6-6 and TRBJ2-5; tentatively, D is TRBD1 (5 bases). Trimming removed 2 bases from V and 1 base from J, with 5 bases in between. Germline CDR1 and CDR2: MNHNY and SVGAGI (reference sequence). The CDR3 totals 13 residues. CDR3 protein: CASSYRGQETQYF. The DNA of the CDR3 is TGTGCCAGCAGTTACAGGGGCCAAGAGACCCAGTACTTC.

The chain has TRBV4-2 and TRBJ2-3, with 12 bases matching TRBD2. The V gene's germline CDR1 is LGHNA and CDR2 YNFKEQ. This CDR3 is 16 amino acids long. V shed 6 bases and J 5 bases; nucleotides not matched to a gene: 9. The CDR3, as DNA: TGTGCCAGCAGAGGACTAGCGGGATACGGGGTAGATACGCAGTATTTT. Amino acids: CASRGLAGYGVDTQYF.

The chain carries TRBV12-5 and TRBJ2-2; TRBD2 matches at 7 bases. The germline CDR1 and CDR2 sequences are LGHNT and FRNRAP. The length of the CDR3 is 20 residues. V gave up 3 bases and J gave up 7 bases; unmatched junction bases: 23. Here the CDR3 reads CASGLVNPGTTIRRGGELFF. Here the CDR3 DNA reads TGTGCTAGTGGTTTAGTCAACCCCGGGACTACCATCAGGAGGGGCGGGGAGCTGTTTTTT.

The chain combines TRBV5-1 with TRBJ2-3; D might be TRBD1 (6 bases). This CDR3 has 15 amino acids. V lost 1 base to trimming and J lost 6 bases, with 15 bases between them. In germline, CDR1 is SGHRS, CDR2 YFSETQ. CDR3 bases: TGCGCCAGCAGCTTGAGGGGGACCGTAGGCGATACGCAGTATTTT. It codes for CASSLRGTVGDTQYF.

The chain joins TRBV29-1 to TRBJ1-4; 9 bases agree with TRBD1. The trim removed 8 bases at V and 6 bases at J, leaving 13 bases unmatched. This CDR3 contains 15 residues. The germline V gene encodes CDR1 SQVTM and CDR2 ANQGSEA. CDR3: CSIKFPGTGHEKLFF. DNA of the CDR3: TGCAGCATCAAATTTCCCGGGACAGGGCATGAAAAACTGTTTTTT.

V usage is TRBV24-1 and J usage is TRBJ2-7, with TRBD1 matching 8 bases. From germline, CDR1 is KGHDR and CDR2 SFDVKD. The V segment lost 2 bases and the J segment 5 bases; nucleotides outside the gene matches: 10. CDR3 length equals 16 residues. The CDR3 bases are TGTGCCACCAGTGATTCGGCCCCAGGGGGCCAGGACGAGCAGTACTTC. Its protein is CATSDSAPGGQDEQYF.

This rearrangement joins TRBV6-1 to TRBJ2-5, with 8 bases aligning to TRBD2. V shed 3 bases, J shed 4 bases, and the junction held 10 bases outside the gene matches. This CDR3 contains 16 residues. Germline CDR1 is MNHNS and CDR2 is SASEGT. Written as DNA, the CDR3 is TGTGCCAGCAGTGAGGTCCCAGGTAGCGGGACAGAGACCCAGTACTTC. This encodes CASSEVPGSGTETQYF.

The chain couples TRBV5-1 to TRBJ2-2; possibly TRBD1 or TRBD2 for D (5 bases each). This CDR3 contains 15 residues. Germline CDR1 and CDR2: SGHRS and YFSETQ. V dropped 4 bases and J dropped 0 bases, with 10 bases sitting between them. Here the CDR3 DNA reads TGCGCCAGCAGCCGGGGACGGACGAACACCGGGGAGCTGTTTTTT. It codes for CASSRGRTNTGELFF.

The rearrangement uses TRBV6-5 and TRBJ2-3; weak D call: TRBD1 (7 bases). Trimming left V 11 bases short and J 4 bases short, with 19 bases between. The CDR3 spans 14 residues. From germline, CDR1 is MNHEY and CDR2 SVGAGI. The CDR3 protein is CAAQGGANADTQYF. CDR3 bases: TGTGCCGCCCAGGGGGGAGCGAACGCAGATACGCAGTATTTT.

This chain links TRBV15 with TRBJ2-7; 7 bases map to TRBD1. With V trimmed by 5 bases and J by 0 bases, 4 bases remained unmatched. The CDR3 has 14 residues. Germline V CDR1 and CDR2: LNHNV, YYDKDF (reference sequence). The CDR3 DNA is TGTGCCACCAGCGGGGGACAGAACTCCTACGAGCAGTACTTC. Its protein is CATSGGQNSYEQYF.

This clone has just one count. This rearrangement joins TRBV5-1 to TRBJ2-5, with 7 bases lining up with TRBD1. CDR3 size: 15 residues. J was trimmed by 0 bases and V by 0 bases; bases with no gene match: 2. Germline V gene lookup returns CDR1 SGHRS and CDR2 YFSETQ. The CDR3 DNA is TGCGCCAGCAGCTTGGGACAGGGCTACCAAGAGACCCAGTACTTC. Encoded protein: CASSLGQGYQETQYF. Full variable domain (rest looked up from reference TRBV5-1 and TRBJ2-5): KAGVTQTPRYLIKTRGQQVTLSCSPISGHRSVSWYQQTPGQGLQFLFEYFSETQRNKGNFPGRFSGRQFSNSRSEMNVSTLELGDSALYLCASSLGQGYQETQYFGPGTRLLVL.